Listed here are 8 T cell receptor beta chains from one sample, sequenced in a study of T cells in Graves' hyperthyroidism and ophthalmopathy. Amplified TCR beta CDR3 regions derived from RNA transcripts. TCR CDR3 regions were first amplified by RT-PCR with HTBI primers. TCRdb re-derived calls from the multiplex PCR reads in MiXCR, one entry per CDR3 protein. The data contain 460,000 or so distinct CDR3 sequences, around 14% of them singletons. Sample: blood. Receptors originate from a woman aged 18-29 years with Graves' hyperthyroidism.

This clonotype has just a few counts. This chain uses TRBV25-1 with TRBJ1-1, with a tentative D call TRBD1 (6 bases). This CDR3 region has 11 residues. The V gene's germline CDR1 is MGHDK and CDR2 SYGVNS. Trimming shortened V by 6 bases and J by 8 bases, and 10 bases separated the two germline ends. The CDR3 loop is CASREGVEAFF. The CDR3 DNA is TGTGCCAGCAGGGAGGGGGTCGAAGCTTTCTTT.

This clonotype was seen many times. The chain joins TRBV28 to TRBJ2-7, with 8 nucleotides matching TRBD1. Germline V gene lookup returns CDR1 MDHEN and CDR2 SYDVKM. This CDR3 spans 16 amino acids. Unmatched junction bases numbered 7, after V lost 2 bases and J lost 1 base. The CDR3 sequence is CASSLGGQGTSYEQYF. The CDR3 DNA reads TGTGCCAGCAGTTTAGGAGGACAGGGTACTTCCTACGAGCAGTACTTC.

In its sample, this clonotype was seen a few times. This could be a read error, since a much larger clone is one nucleotide away. V gene TRBV28 combines with J gene TRBJ1-1, with D possibly TRBD1 on 5 matching bases. Germline CDR1 MDHEN, CDR2 SYDVKM. The CDR3 sequence is 14 residues long. This CDR3 is CAGSLTGPNTEAFF. The CDR3 region has the DNA TGTGCCGGCAGTTTAACGGGACCGAACACTGAAGCTTTCTTT. Looking up the rest from reference TRBV28 and TRBJ1-1 gives the full variable domain: DVKVTQSSRYLVKRTGEKVFLECVQDMDHENMFWYRQDPGLGLRLIYFSYDVKMKEKGDIPEGYSVSREKKERFSLILESASTNQTSMYLCAGSLTGPNTEAFFGQGTRLTVV.

Comment on this clonotype: This CDR3 is missing its conserved last phenylalanine or tryptophan, likely due to a read error. The rearrangement links TRBV30 to TRBJ2-1, with unresolved D. The CDR3 is 11 residues long. Germline V gene sequence: CDR1 GTSNPN, CDR2 SVGIG (reference sequence). V gave up 7 bases and J gave up 4 bases, with 8 bases separating them. As DNA, the CDR3 is TGTGCCTTACGGCTTTACAATGAGCAGTTCTCC. Its protein is CALRLYNEQFS.

This clonotype was counted ten times or more. The chain carries TRBV12-3 or TRBV12-4 and TRBJ2-4; 7 nucleotides agree with TRBD2. The CDR3 runs to 15 residues. V was pared by 3 bases and J by 5 bases, with 7 bases of the junction left unmatched. This chain's CDR3 is CASSFDGRGENIQYF. The CDR3 nucleotides are TGTGCCAGCAGTTTTGATGGACGGGGGGAAAACATTCAGTACTTC.

This clonotype has a handful of counts. A junction boundary mismatches the germline segment, possibly from a read error. This rearrangement joins TRBV13 to TRBJ2-1; 8 positions match TRBD2. CDR3 length: 17 residues. Germline V CDR1 and CDR2: PRHDT, FYEKMQ (reference sequence). CDR3 residues: CASSRALGGRSGNGQFF. The CDR3 bases are TGTGCCAGCAGCCGCGCATTGGGCGGGAGGAGTGGCAATGGGCAGTTCTTC.

In this sample, this clonotype turned up a few times. The chain employs TRBV20-1 and TRBJ2-1, with D possibly TRBD2 on 6 matching bases. Germline loops: CDR1 DFQATT, CDR2 SNEGSKA (reference sequence). There are 14 residues in the CDR3. Deletions cut 3 bases from V and 1 base from J, with 10 bases between. The CDR3 here is CSASPGGSYNEQFF. CDR3 in DNA: TGCAGTGCTAGCCCCGGGGGTTCCTACAATGAGCAGTTCTTC.

This clonotype appeared a few times. The rearrangement joins TRBV29-1 to TRBJ2-1; D not resolved. This CDR3 contains 10 residues. V lost 5 bases, J lost 7 bases, and 6 bases lay in between. The germline gives CDR1 SQVTM, CDR2 ANQGSEA. The CDR3 loop is CSVIMNEQFF. The CDR3 DNA reads as TGCAGCGTTATCATGAATGAGCAGTTCTTC.